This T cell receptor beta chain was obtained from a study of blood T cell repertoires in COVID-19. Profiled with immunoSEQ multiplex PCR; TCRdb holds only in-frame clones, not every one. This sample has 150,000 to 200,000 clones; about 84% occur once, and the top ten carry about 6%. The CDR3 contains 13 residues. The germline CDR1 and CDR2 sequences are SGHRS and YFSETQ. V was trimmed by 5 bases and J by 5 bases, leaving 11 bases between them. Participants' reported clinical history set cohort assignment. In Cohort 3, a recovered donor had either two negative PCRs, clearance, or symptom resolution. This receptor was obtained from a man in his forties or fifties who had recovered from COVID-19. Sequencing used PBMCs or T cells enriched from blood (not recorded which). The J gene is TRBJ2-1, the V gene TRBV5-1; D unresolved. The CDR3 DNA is TGCGCCAGCAGTTCCGAGGTTCACAATGAGCAGTTCTTC. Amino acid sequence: CASSSEVHNEQFF.